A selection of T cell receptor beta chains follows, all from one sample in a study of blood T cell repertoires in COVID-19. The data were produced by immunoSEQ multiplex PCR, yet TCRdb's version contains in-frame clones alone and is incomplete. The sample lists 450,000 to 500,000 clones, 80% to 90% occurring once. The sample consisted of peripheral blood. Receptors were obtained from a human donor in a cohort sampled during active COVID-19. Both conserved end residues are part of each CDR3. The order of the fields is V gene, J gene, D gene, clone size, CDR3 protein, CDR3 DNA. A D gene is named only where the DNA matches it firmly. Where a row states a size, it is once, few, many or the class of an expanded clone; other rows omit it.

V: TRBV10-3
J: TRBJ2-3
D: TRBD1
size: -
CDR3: CASTTGQITDTQYF
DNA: TGTGCCTCTACAACGGGACAGATCACAGATACGCAGTATTTT

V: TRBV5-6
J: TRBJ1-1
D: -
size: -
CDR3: CASSPIGGLNTEAFF
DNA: TGTGCCAGCAGCCCTATCGGGGGTTTGAACACTGAAGCTTTCTTT

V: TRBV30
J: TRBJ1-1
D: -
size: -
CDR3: CAWSTGRGTEAFF
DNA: TGTGCCTGGAGTACAGGGAGGGGAACTGAAGCTTTCTTT

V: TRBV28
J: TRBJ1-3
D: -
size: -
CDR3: CASSLGQGIRRNTIYF
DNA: TGTGCCAGCAGTTTAGGGCAGGGTATCAGGAGAAACACCATATATTTT

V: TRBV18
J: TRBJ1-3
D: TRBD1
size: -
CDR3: CASSPGQISGNTIYF
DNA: TGTGCCAGCTCACCGGGACAGATCTCTGGAAACACCATATATTTT

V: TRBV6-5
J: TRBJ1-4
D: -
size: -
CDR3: CASSFDRTNEKLFF
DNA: TGTGCCAGCAGTTTCGACAGAACAAATGAAAAACTGTTTTTT

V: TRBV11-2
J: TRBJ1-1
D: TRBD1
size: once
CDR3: CASSSRDRGMDEAFF
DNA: TGTGCCAGCAGCTCCCGGGACAGGGGGATGGATGAAGCTTTCTTT

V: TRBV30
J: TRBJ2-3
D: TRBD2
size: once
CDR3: CAWRTAGALTSTDTQYF
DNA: TGTGCCTGGAGAACAGCGGGAGCCCTTACTAGCACAGATACGCAGTATTTT

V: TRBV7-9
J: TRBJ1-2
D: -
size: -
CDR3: CASGEQGIANYGYTF
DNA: TGTGCCAGCGGTGAGCAGGGAATAGCTAACTATGGCTACACCTTC

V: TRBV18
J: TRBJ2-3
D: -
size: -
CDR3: CASSLAFSTDTQYF
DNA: TGTGCCAGCTCGCTAGCGTTCAGCACAGATACGCAGTATTTT

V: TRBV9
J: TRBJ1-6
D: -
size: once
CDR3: CASSVARNSPLHF
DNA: TGTGCCAGCAGCGTAGCTCGGAATTCACCCCTCCACTTT

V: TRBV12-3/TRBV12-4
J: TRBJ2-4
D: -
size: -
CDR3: CASSRRQGHIQYF
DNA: TGTGCCAGCAGCCGCCGGCAGGGCCACATTCAGTACTTC

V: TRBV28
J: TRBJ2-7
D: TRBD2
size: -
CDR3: CASSLELAGSTYEQYF
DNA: TGTGCCAGCAGTTTAGAATTAGCGGGTAGTACCTACGAGCAGTACTTC

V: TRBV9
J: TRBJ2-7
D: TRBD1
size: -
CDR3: CASSVGGQSVEQYF
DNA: TGTGCCAGCAGCGTAGGGGGACAGTCGGTCGAGCAGTACTTC

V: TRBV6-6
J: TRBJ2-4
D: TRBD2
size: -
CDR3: CASTGTSGEGGNIQYF
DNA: TGTGCCAGCACCGGGACTAGCGGGGAAGGGGGAAACATTCAGTACTTC

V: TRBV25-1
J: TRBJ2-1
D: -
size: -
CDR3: CASSGTYEQFF
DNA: TGTGCCAGCAGTGGGACTTATGAGCAGTTCTTC